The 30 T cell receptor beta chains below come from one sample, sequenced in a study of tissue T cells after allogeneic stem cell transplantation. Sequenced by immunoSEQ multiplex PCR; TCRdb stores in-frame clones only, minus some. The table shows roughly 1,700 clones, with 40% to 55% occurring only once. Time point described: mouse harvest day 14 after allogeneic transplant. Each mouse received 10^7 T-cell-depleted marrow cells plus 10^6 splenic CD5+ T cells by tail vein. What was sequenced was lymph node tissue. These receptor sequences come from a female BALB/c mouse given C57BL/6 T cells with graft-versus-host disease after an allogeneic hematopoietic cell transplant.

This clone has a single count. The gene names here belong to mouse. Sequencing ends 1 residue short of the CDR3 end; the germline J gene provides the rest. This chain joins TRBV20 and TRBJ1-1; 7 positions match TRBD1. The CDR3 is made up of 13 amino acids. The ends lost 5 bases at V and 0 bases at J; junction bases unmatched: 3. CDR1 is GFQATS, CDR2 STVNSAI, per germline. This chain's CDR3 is CGAPGQTNTEVFF. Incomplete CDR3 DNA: TGTGGTGCTCCGGGACAGACAAACACAGAAGTCTTC.

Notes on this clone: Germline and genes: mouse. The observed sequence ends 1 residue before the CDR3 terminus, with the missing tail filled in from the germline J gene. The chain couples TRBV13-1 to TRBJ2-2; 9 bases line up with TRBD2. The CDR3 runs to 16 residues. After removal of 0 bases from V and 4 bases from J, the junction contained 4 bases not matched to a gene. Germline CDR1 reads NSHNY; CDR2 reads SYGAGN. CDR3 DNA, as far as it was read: TGTGCCAGCAGTGATGTGGGGGGGCGTAGCACCGGGCAGCTCTAC. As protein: CASSDVGGRSTGQLY. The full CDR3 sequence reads CASSDVGGRSTGQLYF.

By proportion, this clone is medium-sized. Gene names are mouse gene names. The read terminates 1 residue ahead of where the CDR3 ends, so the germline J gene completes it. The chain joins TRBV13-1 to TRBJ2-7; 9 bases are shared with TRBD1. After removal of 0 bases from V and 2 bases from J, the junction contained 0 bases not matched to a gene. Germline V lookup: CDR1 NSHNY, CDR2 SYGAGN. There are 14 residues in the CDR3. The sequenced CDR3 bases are TGTGCCAGCAGTGATGGACAGGGGGCCTATGAACAGTAC. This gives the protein CASSDGQGAYEQY. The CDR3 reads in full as CASSDGQGAYEQYF.

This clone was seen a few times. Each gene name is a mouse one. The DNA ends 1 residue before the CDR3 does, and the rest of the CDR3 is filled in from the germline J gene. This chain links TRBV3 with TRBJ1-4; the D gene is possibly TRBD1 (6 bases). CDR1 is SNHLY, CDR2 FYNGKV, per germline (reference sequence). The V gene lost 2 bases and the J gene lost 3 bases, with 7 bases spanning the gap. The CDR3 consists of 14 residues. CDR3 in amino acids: CASSLRGANERLFF. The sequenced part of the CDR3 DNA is TGTGCCAGCAGCTTAAGGGGGGCCAACGAAAGATTATTT.

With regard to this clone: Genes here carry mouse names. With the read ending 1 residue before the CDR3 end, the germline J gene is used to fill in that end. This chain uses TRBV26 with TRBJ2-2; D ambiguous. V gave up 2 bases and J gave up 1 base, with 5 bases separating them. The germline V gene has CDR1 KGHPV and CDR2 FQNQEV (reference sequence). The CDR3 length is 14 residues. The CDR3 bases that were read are TGTGCCAGCAGTCTGGGACGAAACACCGGGCAGCTCTAC. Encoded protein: CASSLGRNTGQLY. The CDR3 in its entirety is CASSLGRNTGQLYF. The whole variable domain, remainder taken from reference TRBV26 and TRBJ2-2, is NSKVIQTPRYLVKGQGQKAKMRCIPEKGHPVVFWYQQNKNNEFKFLINFQNQEVLQQIDMTEKRFSAECPSNSPCSLEIQSSEAGDSALYLCASSLGRNTGQLYFGEGSKLTVL.

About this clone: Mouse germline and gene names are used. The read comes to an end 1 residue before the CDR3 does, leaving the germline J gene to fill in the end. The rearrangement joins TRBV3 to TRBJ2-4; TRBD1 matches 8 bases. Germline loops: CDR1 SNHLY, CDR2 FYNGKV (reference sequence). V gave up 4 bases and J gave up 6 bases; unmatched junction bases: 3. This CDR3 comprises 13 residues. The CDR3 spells CASSSGGGNTLYF. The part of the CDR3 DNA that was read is TGTGCCAGCAGCTCAGGGGGCGGGAACACCTTGTAC. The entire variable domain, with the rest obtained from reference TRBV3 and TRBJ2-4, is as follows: GPKVLQIPSHQIIDMGQMVTLNCDPVSNHLYFYWYKQILGQQMEFLVNFYNGKVMEKSKLFKDQFSVERPDGSYFTLKIQPTALEDSAVYFCASSSGGGNTLYFGAGTRLSVL.

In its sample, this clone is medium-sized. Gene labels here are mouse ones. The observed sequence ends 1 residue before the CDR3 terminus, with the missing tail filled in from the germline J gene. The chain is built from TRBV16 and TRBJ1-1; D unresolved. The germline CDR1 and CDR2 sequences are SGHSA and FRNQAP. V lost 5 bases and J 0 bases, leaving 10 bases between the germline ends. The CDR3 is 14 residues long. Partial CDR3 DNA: TGTGCAAGCAGCCCCGAAGGTCCAAACACAGAAGTCTTC. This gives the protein CASSPEGPNTEVF. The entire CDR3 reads CASSPEGPNTEVFF.

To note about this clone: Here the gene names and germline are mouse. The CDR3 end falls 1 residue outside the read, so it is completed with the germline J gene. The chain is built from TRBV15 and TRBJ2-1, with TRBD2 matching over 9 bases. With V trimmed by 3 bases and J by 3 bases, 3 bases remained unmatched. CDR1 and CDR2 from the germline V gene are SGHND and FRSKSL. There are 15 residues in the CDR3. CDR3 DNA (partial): TGTGCCAGCAGTTTGGGCTGGGGGGGCTATGCTGAGCAGTTC. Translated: CASSLGWGGYAEQF. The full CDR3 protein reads CASSLGWGGYAEQFF.

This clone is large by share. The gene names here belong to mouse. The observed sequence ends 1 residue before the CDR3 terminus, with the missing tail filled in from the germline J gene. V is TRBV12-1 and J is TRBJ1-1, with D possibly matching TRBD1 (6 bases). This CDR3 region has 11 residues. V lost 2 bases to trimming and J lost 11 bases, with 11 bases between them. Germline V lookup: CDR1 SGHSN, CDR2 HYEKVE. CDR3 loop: CASSRGRGVFF. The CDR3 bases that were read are TGTGCCAGCTCTCGCGGGAGGGGGGTCTTC.

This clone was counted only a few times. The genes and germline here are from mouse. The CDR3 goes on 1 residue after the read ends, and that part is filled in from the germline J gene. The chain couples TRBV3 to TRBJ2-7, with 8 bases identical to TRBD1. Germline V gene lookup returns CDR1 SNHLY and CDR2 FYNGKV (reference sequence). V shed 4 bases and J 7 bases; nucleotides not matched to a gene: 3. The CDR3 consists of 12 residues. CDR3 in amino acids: CASSSRDREQYF. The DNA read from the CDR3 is TGTGCCAGCAGCTCCCGGGACAGGGAACAGTAC.

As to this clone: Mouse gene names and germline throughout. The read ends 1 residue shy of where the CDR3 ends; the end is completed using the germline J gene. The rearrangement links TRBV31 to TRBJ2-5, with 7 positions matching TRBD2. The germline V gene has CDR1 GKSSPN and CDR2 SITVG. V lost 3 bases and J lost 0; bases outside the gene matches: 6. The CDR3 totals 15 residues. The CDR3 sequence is CAWSPGGGNQDTQYF. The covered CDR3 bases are TGTGCCTGGAGCCCCGGGGGGGGTAACCAAGACACCCAGTAC.

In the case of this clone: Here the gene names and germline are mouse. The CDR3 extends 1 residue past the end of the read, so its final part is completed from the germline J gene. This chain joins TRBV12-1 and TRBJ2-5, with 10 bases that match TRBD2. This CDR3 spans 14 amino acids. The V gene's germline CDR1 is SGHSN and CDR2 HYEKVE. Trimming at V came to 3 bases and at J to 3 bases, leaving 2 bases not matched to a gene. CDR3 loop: CASSGDWGQDTQYF. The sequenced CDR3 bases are TGTGCCAGCTCTGGGGACTGGGGTCAAGACACCCAGTAC.

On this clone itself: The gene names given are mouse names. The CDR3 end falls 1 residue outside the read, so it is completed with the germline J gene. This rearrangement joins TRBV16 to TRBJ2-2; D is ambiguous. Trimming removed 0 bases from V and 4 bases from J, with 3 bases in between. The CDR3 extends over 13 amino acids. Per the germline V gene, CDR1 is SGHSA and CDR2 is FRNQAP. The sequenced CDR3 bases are TGTGCAAGCAGCTTAGATGGCACCGGGCAGCTCTAC. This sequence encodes CASSLDGTGQLY. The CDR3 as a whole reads CASSLDGTGQLYF.

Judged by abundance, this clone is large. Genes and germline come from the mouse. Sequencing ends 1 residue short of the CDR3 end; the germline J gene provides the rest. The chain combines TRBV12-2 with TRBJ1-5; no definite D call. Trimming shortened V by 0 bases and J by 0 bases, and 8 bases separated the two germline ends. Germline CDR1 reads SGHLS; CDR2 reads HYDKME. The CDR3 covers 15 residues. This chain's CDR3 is CASSLGRYNNQAPLF. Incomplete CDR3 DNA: TGTGCCAGCTCTCTCGGCAGATATAACAACCAGGCTCCGCTT.

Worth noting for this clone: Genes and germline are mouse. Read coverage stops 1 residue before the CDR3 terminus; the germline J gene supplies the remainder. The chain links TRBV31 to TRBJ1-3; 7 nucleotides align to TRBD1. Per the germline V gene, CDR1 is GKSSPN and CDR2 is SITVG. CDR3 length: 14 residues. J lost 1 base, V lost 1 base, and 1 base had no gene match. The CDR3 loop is CAWSQQGSGNTLYF. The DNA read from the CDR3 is TGTGCCTGGAGTCAACAGGGGTCTGGAAATACGCTCTAT.

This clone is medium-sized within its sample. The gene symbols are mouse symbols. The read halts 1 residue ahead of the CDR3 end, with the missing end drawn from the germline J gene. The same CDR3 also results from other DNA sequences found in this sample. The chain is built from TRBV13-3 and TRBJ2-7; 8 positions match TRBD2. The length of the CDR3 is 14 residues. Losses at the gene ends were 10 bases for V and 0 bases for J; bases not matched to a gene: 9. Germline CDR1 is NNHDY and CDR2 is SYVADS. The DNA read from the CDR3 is TGTGCCCGCGGTGGGGGGGGGAGCTCCTATGAACAGTAC. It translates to CARGGGGSSYEQY. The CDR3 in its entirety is CARGGGGSSYEQYF.

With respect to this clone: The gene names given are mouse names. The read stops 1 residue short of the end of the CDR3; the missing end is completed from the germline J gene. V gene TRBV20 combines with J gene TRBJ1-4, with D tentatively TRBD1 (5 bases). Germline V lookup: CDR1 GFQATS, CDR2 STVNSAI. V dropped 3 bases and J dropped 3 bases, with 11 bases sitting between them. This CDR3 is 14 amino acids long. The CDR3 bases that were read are TGTGGTGCTAGCCGTCAGGGTCCCAACGAAAGATTATTT. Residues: CGASRQGPNERLF. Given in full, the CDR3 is CGASRQGPNERLFF.

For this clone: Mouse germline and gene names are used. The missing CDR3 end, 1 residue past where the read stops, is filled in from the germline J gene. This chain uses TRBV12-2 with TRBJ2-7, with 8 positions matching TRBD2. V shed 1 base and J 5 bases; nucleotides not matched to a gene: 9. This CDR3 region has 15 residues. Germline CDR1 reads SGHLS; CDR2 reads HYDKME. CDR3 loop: CASSLGWGAPDEQYF. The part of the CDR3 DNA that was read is TGTGCCAGCTCTCTTGGCTGGGGGGCGCCGGATGAACAGTAC. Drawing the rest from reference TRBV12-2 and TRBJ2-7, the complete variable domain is NSGVVQSPRYIIKGKGERSILKCIPISGHLSVAWYQQTQGQELKFFIQHYDKMERDKGNLPSRFSVQQFDDYHSEMNMSALELEDSAVYFCASSLGWGAPDEQYFGPGTRLTVL.

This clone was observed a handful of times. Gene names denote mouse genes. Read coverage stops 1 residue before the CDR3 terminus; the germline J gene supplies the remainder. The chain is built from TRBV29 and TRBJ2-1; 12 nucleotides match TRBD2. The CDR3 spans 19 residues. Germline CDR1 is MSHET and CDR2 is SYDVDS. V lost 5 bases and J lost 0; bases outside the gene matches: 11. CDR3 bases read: TGTGCTAGCAGTGCCCTCCGGGACTGGGGGGCCCATAACTATGCTGAGCAGTTC. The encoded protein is CASSALRDWGAHNYAEQF. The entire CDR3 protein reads CASSALRDWGAHNYAEQFF.

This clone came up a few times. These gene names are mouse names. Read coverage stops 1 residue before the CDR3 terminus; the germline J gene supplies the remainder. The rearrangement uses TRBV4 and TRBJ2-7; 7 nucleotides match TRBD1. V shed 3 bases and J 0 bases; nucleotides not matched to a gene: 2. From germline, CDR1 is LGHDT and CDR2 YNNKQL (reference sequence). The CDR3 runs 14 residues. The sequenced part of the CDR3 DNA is TGTGCCAGCAGCTACCGGGACAGCTCCTATGAACAGTAC. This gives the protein CASSYRDSSYEQY. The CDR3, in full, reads CASSYRDSSYEQYF.

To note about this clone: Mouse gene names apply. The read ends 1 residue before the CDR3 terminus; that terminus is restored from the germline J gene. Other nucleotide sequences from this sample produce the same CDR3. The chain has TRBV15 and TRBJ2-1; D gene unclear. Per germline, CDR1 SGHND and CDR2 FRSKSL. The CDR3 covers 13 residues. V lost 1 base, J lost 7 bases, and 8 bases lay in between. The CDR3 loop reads CASSLGGGAEQFF. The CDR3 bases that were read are TGTGCCAGCAGTTTAGGGGGAGGGGCTGAGCAGTTC.

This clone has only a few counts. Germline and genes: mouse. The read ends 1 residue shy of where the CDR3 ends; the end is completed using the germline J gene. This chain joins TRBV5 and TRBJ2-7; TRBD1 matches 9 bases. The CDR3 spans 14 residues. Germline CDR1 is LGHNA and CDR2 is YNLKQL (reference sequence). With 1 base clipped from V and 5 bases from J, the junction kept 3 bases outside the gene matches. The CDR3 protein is CASSQAGTGNEQYF. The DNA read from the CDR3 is TGTGCCAGCAGCCAAGCCGGGACAGGGAATGAACAGTAC.

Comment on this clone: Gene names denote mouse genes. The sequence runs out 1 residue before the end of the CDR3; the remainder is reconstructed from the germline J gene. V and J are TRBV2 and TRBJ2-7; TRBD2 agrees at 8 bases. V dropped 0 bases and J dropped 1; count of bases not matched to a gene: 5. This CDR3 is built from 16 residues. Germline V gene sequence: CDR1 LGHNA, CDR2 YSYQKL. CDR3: CASSQEGGGVSYEQYF. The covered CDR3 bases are TGTGCCAGCAGCCAAGAGGGGGGGGGCGTTTCCTATGAACAGTAC.

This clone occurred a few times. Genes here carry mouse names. The sequenced part of the CDR3 DNA is TGTGCCAGCTCTCTCGGAGGGGACAACCAGGCTCCGCTT. Translation gives CASSLGGDNQAPL. The entire CDR3 sequence reads CASSLGGDNQAPLF. The chain has TRBV12-1 and TRBJ1-5; the D gene is possibly TRBD1 (5 bases). The read ends 1 residue shy of where the CDR3 ends; the end is completed using the germline J gene. CDR3 size: 14 residues. V was pared by 0 bases and J by 2 bases, with 7 bases between. Germline-derived CDR1 and CDR2 are SGHSN and HYEKVE.

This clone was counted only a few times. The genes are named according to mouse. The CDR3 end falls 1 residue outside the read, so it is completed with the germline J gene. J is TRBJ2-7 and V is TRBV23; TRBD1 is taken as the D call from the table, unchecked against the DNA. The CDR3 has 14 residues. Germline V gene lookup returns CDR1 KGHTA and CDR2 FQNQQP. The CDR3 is CSSSQSQGAWEQYF. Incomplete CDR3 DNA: TGCTCCAGCAGTCAATCTCAGGGGGCGTGGGAACAGTAC.

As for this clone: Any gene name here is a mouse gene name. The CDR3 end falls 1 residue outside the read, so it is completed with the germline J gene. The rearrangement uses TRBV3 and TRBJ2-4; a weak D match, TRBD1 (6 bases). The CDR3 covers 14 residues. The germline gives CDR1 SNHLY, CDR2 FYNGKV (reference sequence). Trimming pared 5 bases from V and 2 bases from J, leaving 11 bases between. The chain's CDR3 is CASSPGTNQNTLYF. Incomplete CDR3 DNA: TGTGCCAGCAGCCCTGGGACAAATCAAAACACCTTGTAC.

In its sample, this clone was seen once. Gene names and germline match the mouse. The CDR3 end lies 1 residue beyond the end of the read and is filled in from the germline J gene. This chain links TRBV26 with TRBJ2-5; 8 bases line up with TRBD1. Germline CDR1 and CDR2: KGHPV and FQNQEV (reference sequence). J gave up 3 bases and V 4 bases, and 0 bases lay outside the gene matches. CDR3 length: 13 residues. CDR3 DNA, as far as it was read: TGTGCCAGCAGTCGGACAGGGCAAGACACCCAGTAC. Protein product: CASSRTGQDTQY. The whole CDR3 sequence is CASSRTGQDTQYF.

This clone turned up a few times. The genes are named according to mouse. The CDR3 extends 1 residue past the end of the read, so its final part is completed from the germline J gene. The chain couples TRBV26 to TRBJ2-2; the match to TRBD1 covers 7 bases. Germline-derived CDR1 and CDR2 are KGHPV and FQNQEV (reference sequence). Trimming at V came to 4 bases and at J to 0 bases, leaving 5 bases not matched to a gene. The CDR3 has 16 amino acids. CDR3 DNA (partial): TGTGCCAGCAGTCCACACAGGGGCGCAAACACCGGGCAGCTCTAC. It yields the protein CASSPHRGANTGQLY. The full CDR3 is CASSPHRGANTGQLYF.

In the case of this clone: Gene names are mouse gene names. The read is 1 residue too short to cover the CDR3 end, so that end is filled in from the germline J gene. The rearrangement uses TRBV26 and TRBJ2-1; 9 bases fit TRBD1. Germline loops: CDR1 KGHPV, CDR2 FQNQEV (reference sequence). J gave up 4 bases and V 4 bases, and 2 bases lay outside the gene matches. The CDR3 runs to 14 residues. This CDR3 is CASSPGTGYAEQFF. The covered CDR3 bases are TGTGCCAGCAGTCCCGGGACAGGGTATGCTGAGCAGTTC.

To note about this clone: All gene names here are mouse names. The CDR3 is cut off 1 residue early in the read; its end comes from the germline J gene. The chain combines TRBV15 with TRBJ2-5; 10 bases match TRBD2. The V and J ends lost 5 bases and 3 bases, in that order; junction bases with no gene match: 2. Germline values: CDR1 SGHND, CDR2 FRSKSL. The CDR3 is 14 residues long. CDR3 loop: CASSLTGGQDTQYF. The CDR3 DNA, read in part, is TGTGCCAGCAGTCTGACTGGGGGGCAAGACACCCAGTAC.